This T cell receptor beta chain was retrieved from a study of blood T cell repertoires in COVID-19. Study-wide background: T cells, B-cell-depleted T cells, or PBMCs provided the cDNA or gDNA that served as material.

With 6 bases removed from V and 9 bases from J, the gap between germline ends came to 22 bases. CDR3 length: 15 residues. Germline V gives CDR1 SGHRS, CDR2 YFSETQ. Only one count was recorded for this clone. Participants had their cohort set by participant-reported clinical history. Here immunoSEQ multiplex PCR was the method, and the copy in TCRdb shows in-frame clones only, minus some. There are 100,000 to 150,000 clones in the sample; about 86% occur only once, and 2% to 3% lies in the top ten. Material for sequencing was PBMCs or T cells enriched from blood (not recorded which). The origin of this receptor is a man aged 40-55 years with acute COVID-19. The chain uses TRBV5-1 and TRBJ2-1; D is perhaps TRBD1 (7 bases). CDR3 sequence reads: CASTSGGTELSEQFF. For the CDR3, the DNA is TGCGCCAGCACTTCCGGCGGGACAGAGTTGAGTGAGCAGTTCTTC.